Listed below are T cell receptor beta chains from one sample, sequenced in a study of untreated major depressive disorder. Data came from immunoSEQ multiplex PCR; TCRdb stores just in-frame clones and leaves some out. Here the sample spans 15,000 to 20,000 clones, around 85% being singletons. Specimen: CD4+ T cells from PBMCs. These receptors all stem from a woman aged 25 to 45 in good health. CDR3s include the opening cysteine and the closing phenylalanine or tryptophan. D genes are given only for firm matches. A clone size is listed for some rows: how often the clone was seen (once, few, many), or a class if it is expanded.

TRBJ2-7,TRBD2,TRBV9,-,CASSPLGTSIDEQYF,TGTGCCAGCAGCCCGTTGGGGACTAGCATCGACGAGCAGTACTTC
TRBJ2-7,-,TRBV29-1,-,CSVENHHEQYF,TGCAGCGTTGAGAATCACCACGAGCAGTACTTC
TRBJ2-5,TRBD1,TRBV7-3,-,CASSPDRGETQYF,TGTGCCAGCAGCCCGGACAGGGGGGAGACCCAGTACTTC
TRBJ2-7,-,TRBV2,-,CASGQDIYEQYF,TGTGCCAGCGGGCAGGATATCTACGAGCAGTACTTC
TRBJ2-7,TRBD1,TRBV10-3,-,CAISEGTGGYEQYF,TGTGCCATCAGTGAGGGGACAGGGGGATACGAGCAGTACTTC
TRBJ2-7,TRBD2,TRBV11-2,-,CATSWSSGGGEQYF,TGTGCCACCAGCTGGTCTAGCGGGGGGGGCGAGCAGTACTTC
TRBJ2-7,TRBD1,TRBV5-1,once,CASSRDRSYEQYF,TGCGCCAGCAGCCGGGACAGATCCTACGAGCAGTACTTC
TRBJ2-1,-,TRBV6-6,-,CASIYSRVYNEQFF,TGTGCCAGCATCTACTCCCGAGTCTACAATGAGCAGTTCTTC
TRBJ2-7,TRBD1,TRBV9,-,CASSGTTGGGGEQYF,TGTGCCAGCAGTGGGACGACAGGGGGAGGAGGGGAGCAGTACTTC
TRBJ2-7,TRBD1,TRBV4-1,-,CASSQDPGGYEQYF,TGCGCCAGCAGCCAAGATCCAGGGGGCTACGAGCAGTACTTC
TRBJ2-4,TRBD2,TRBV13,once,CASSRASGRVGGKNIQYF,TGTGCCAGCAGTAGGGCTAGCGGGAGAGTCGGGGGAAAAAACATTCAGTACTTC
TRBJ1-1,-,TRBV7-9,-,CASSFRQVPEAFF,TGTGCCAGCAGCTTCAGACAGGTTCCTGAAGCTTTCTTT
TRBJ2-1,TRBD2,TRBV5-1,-,CASSESGRNNEQFF,TGCGCCAGCAGCGAGAGCGGGAGAAACAATGAGCAGTTCTTC
TRBJ1-1,TRBD1,TRBV28,-,CASSPPPGQRAFF,TGTGCCAGCAGTCCTCCCCCGGGACAGCGGGCTTTCTTT
TRBJ1-1,TRBD1,TRBV25-1,-,CASSALPGQTNTEAFF,TGTGCCAGCAGTGCGCTCCCGGGACAGACTAACACTGAAGCTTTCTTT
TRBJ2-2,TRBD2,TRBV19,-,CASTLLAGVTGELFF,TGTGCCAGTACCCTTCTGGCGGGAGTCACCGGGGAGCTGTTTTTT
TRBJ2-7,-,TRBV27,-,CASSSTSNSYEQYF,TGTGCCAGCAGTTCGACTAGTAACTCCTACGAGCAGTACTTC
TRBJ1-1,-,TRBV6-5,-,CASSRWEGNTEAFF,TGTGCCAGCAGTAGGTGGGAAGGGAACACTGAAGCTTTCTTT
TRBJ2-3,TRBD2,TRBV13,-,CASSPVITIPGEAGIPDTQYF,TGTGCCAGCAGCCCTGTTATTACTATACCGGGAGAAGCGGGGATCCCAGATACGCAGTATTTT
TRBJ2-5,-,TRBV4-1,-,CASSPLLVPETQYF,TGCGCCAGCAGCCCGTTGTTAGTTCCGGAGACCCAGTACTTC
TRBJ2-1,TRBD2,TRBV6-7,once,CASSYGAGDRDEQFF,TGTGCCAGCAGTTACGGAGCGGGAGATAGGGATGAGCAGTTCTTC
TRBJ2-2,TRBD2,TRBV2,few,CASSDMSGGIGELFF,TGTGCCAGCAGTGATATGTCGGGAGGAATCGGGGAGCTGTTTTTT
TRBJ1-2,-,TRBV21-1,once,CASSKQGQGLRPGKGYTF,TGTGCCAGCAGCAAACAAGGACAGGGCCTACGTCCCGGTAAAGGCTACACCTTC
TRBJ1-2,-,TRBV13,medium-sized,CASTRGVTNYGYTF,TGTGCCAGCACGAGAGGAGTCACTAACTATGGCTACACCTTC
TRBJ2-1,-,TRBV27,-,CASTPRENIEQFF,TGTGCCAGCACCCCACGGGAGAACATTGAGCAGTTCTTC
TRBJ2-7,-,TRBV5-1,once,CASRESYEQYF,TGCGCCAGCAGGGAATCCTACGAGCAGTACTTC
TRBJ2-2,TRBD1,TRBV28,-,CASSLVGQGRDTGELFF,TGTGCCAGCAGTTTAGTGGGACAGGGTAGGGACACCGGGGAGCTGTTTTTT
TRBJ2-1,-,TRBV4-2,-,CASSQGHRSSYNEQFF,TGTGCCAGCAGCCAAGGGCACAGGAGCTCCTACAATGAGCAGTTCTTC
TRBJ2-1,TRBD2,TRBV5-4,-,CASTHGTSGPNEQFF,TGTGCCAGCACCCACGGGACTAGCGGGCCAAATGAGCAGTTCTTC
TRBJ1-1,-,TRBV7-8,-,CASSFGATGTEAFF,TGTGCCAGCAGCTTCGGAGCGACAGGCACTGAAGCTTTCTTT
TRBJ2-2,TRBD2,TRBV15,-,CATSRVPPSGSNTGELFF,TGTGCCACCAGCAGAGTCCCTCCTAGCGGGAGTAACACCGGGGAGCTGTTTTTT
TRBJ2-7,-,TRBV18,-,CASSPQSTAYEQYF,TGTGCCAGCTCACCCCAATCAACAGCTTACGAGCAGTACTTC
TRBJ2-5,TRBD1,TRBV29-1,few,CSVDGTGGIRTQYF,TGCAGCGTTGACGGGACAGGTGGTATCCGGACCCAGTACTTC
TRBJ2-7,TRBD2,TRBV5-4,-,CASSPGLAGGTMKQYF,TGTGCCAGCAGCCCGGGACTAGCGGGTGGAACTATGAAGCAGTACTTC
TRBJ2-7,-,TRBV2,-,CASSGGSSYEQYF,TGTGCCAGCAGTGGAGGGAGCTCCTACGAGCAGTACTTC
TRBJ2-1,TRBD2,TRBV2,-,CASTRLAGVNNEQFF,TGTGCCAGCACTCGACTAGCGGGAGTGAACAATGAGCAGTTCTTC
TRBJ2-7,TRBD2,TRBV7-6,-,CASSLSPIAGEGEQYF,TGTGCCAGCAGCTTATCCCCGATAGCGGGAGAGGGCGAGCAGTACTTC
TRBJ2-7,TRBD2,TRBV30,-,CAARTSSYEQYF,TGTGCCGCACGGACTAGCTCCTACGAGCAGTACTTC
TRBJ2-2,TRBD2,TRBV11-1,-,CASSLKREDTGELFF,TGTGCCAGCAGCTTAAAGCGGGAGGATACCGGGGAGCTGTTTTTT
TRBJ2-3,TRBD2,TRBV7-2,-,CASSGRLAGTDTQYF,TGTGCCAGCAGCGGACGACTAGCGGGAACAGATACGCAGTATTTT
TRBJ1-5,-,TRBV9,few,CASSVSLGNF,TGTGCCAGCAGCGTCTCTCTCGGGAATTTT
TRBJ2-5,TRBD2,TRBV2,-,CASRPGLAGAGETQYF,TGTGCCAGCAGACCCGGACTAGCGGGAGCGGGAGAGACCCAGTACTTC
TRBJ2-1,TRBD2,TRBV2,-,CASSVKRLAGVYNEQFF,TGTGCCAGCAGCGTGAAGCGACTAGCGGGAGTCTACAATGAGCAGTTCTTC
TRBJ1-2,TRBD1,TRBV6-6,-,CASSSTGTDIGYTF,TGTGCCAGCAGCTCAACGGGGACAGACATTGGCTACACCTTC
TRBJ2-1,TRBD1,TRBV2,-,CASYRGIYNEQFF,TGTGCCAGCTACAGGGGAATCTACAATGAGCAGTTCTTC
TRBJ1-2,-,TRBV7-9,once,CASSLMAANYGYTF,TGTGCCAGCAGCTTAATGGCCGCCAACTATGGCTACACCTTC
TRBJ2-7,TRBD1,TRBV28,-,CASSTTGATYEQYF,TGTGCCAGCAGTACGACAGGGGCGACCTACGAGCAGTACTTC
TRBJ2-2,TRBD1,TRBV14,-,CASSHATGGNTGELFF,TGTGCCAGCAGCCACGCGACAGGGGGCAACACCGGGGAGCTGTTTTTT